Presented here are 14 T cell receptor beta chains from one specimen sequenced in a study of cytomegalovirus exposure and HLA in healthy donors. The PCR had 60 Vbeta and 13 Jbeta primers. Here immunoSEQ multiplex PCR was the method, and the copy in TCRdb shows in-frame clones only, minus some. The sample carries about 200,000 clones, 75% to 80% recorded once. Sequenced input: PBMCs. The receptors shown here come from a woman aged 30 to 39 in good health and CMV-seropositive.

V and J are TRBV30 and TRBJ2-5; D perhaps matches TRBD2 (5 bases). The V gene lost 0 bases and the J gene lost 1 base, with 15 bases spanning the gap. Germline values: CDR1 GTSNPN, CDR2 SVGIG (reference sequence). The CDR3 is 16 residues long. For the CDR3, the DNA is TGTGCCTGGAGTGTACTTGGGCTAGCTCCCCAAGAGACCCAGTACTTC. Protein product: CAWSVLGLAPQETQYF. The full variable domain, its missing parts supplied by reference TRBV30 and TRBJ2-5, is SQTIHQWPATLVQPVGSPLSLECTVEGTSNPNLYWYRQAAGRGLQLLFYSVGIGQISSEVPQNLSASRPQDRQFILSSKKLLLSDSGFYLCAWSVLGLAPQETQYFGPGTRLLVL.

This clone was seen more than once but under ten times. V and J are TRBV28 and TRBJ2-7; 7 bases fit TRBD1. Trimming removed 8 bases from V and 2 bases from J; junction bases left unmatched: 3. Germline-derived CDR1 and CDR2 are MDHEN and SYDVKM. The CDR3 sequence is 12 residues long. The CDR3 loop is CASGQVPYEQYF. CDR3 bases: TGTGCCAGCGGACAGGTTCCCTACGAGCAGTACTTC.

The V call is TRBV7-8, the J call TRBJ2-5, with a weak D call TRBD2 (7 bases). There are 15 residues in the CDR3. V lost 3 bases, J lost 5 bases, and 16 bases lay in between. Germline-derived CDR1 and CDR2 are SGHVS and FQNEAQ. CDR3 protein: CASSFYGGLRETQYF. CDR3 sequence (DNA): TGTGCCAGCAGCTTCTACGGGGGGCTCAGGGAGACCCAGTACTTC.

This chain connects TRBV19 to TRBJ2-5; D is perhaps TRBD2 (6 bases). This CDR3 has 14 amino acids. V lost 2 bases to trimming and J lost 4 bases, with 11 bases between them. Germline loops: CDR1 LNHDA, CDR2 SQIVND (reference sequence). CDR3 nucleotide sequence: TGTGCCAGTAGTATACGGGGGAGGAGAGAGACCCAGTACTTC. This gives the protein CASSIRGRRETQYF.

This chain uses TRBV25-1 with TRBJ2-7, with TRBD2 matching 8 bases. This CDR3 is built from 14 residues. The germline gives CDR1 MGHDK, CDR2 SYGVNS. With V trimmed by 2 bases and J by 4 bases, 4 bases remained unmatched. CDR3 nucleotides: TGTGCCAGCAGTGAACTAGCGGGTCCTTACGAGCAGTACTTC. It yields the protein CASSELAGPYEQYF.

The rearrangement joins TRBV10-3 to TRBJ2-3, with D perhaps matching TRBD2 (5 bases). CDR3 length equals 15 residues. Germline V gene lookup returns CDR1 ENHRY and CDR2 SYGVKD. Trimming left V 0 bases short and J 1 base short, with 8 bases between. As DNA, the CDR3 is TGTGCCATCAGTGAGTCGAGTAGCGGCACAGATACGCAGTATTTT. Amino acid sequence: CAISESSSGTDTQYF.

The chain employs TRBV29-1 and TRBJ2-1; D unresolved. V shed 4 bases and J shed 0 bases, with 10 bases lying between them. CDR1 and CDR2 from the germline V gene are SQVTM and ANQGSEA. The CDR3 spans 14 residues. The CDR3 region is CSVVLESSYNEQFF. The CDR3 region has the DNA TGCAGCGTTGTTCTAGAAAGCTCCTACAATGAGCAGTTCTTC.

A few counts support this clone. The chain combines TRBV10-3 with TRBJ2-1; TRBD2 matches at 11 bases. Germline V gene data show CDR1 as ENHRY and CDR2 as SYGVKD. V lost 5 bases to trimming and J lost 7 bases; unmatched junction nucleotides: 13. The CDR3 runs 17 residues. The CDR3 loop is CAISPGLAVDRGNEQFF. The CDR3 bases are TGTGCCATCAGTCCGGGACTAGCGGTGGACCGGGGAAATGAGCAGTTCTTC.

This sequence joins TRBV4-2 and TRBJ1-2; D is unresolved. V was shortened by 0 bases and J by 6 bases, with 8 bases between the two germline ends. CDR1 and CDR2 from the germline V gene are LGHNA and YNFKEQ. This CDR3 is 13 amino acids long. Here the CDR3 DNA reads TGTGCCAGCAGCCAAGAGCCCAGTAATGGCTACACCTTC. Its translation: CASSQEPSNGYTF.

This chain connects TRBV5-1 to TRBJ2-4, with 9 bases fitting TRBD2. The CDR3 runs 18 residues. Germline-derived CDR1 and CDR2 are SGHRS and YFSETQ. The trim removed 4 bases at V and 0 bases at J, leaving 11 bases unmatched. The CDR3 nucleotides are TGCGCCAGCAGCGCGGGAGGGGTGAGCATACTAGCCAAAAACATTCAGTACTTC. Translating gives CASSAGGVSILAKNIQYF. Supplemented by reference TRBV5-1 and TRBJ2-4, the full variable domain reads KAGVTQTPRYLIKTRGQQVTLSCSPISGHRSVSWYQQTPGQGLQFLFEYFSETQRNKGNFPGRFSGRQFSNSRSEMNVSTLELGDSALYLCASSAGGVSILAKNIQYFGAGTRLSVL.

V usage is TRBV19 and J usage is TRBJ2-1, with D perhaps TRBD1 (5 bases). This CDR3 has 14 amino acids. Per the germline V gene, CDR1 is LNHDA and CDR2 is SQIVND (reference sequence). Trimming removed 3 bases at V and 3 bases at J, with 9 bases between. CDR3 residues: CASSISDIYNEQFF. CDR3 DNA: TGTGCCAGTAGTATTTCGGACATCTACAATGAGCAGTTCTTC.

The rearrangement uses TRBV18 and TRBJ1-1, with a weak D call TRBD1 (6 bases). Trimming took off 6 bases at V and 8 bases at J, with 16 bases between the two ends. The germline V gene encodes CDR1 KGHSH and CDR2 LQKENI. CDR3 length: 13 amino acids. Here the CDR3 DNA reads TGTGCCAGCTCTGAATTAAGCGGGACAGAAGCTTTCTTT. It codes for CASSELSGTEAFF.

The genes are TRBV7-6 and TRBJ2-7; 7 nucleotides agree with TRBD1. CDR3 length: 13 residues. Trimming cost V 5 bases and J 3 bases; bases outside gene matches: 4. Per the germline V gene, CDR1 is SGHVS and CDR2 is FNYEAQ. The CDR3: CASSPGQIYEQYF. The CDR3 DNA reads TGTGCCAGCAGCCCGGGACAGATCTACGAGCAGTACTTC. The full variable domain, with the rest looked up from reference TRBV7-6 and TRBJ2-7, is GAGVSQSPRYKVTKRGQDVALRCDPISGHVSLYWYRQALGQGPEFLTYFNYEAQQDKSGLPNDRFSAERPEGSISTLTIQRTEQRDSAMYRCASSPGQIYEQYFGPGTRLTVT.

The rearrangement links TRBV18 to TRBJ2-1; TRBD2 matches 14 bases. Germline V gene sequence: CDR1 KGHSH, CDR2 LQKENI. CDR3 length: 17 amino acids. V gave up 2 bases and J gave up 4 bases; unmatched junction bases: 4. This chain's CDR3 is CASSPAGTSGGYNEQFF. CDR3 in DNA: TGTGCCAGCTCACCAGCTGGGACTAGCGGGGGATACAATGAGCAGTTCTTC. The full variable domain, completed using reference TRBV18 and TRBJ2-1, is NAGVMQNPRHLVRRRGQEARLRCSPMKGHSHVYWYRQLPEEGLKFMVYLQKENIIDESGMPKERFSAEFPKEGPSILRIQQVVRGDSAAYFCASSPAGTSGGYNEQFFGPGTRLTVL.